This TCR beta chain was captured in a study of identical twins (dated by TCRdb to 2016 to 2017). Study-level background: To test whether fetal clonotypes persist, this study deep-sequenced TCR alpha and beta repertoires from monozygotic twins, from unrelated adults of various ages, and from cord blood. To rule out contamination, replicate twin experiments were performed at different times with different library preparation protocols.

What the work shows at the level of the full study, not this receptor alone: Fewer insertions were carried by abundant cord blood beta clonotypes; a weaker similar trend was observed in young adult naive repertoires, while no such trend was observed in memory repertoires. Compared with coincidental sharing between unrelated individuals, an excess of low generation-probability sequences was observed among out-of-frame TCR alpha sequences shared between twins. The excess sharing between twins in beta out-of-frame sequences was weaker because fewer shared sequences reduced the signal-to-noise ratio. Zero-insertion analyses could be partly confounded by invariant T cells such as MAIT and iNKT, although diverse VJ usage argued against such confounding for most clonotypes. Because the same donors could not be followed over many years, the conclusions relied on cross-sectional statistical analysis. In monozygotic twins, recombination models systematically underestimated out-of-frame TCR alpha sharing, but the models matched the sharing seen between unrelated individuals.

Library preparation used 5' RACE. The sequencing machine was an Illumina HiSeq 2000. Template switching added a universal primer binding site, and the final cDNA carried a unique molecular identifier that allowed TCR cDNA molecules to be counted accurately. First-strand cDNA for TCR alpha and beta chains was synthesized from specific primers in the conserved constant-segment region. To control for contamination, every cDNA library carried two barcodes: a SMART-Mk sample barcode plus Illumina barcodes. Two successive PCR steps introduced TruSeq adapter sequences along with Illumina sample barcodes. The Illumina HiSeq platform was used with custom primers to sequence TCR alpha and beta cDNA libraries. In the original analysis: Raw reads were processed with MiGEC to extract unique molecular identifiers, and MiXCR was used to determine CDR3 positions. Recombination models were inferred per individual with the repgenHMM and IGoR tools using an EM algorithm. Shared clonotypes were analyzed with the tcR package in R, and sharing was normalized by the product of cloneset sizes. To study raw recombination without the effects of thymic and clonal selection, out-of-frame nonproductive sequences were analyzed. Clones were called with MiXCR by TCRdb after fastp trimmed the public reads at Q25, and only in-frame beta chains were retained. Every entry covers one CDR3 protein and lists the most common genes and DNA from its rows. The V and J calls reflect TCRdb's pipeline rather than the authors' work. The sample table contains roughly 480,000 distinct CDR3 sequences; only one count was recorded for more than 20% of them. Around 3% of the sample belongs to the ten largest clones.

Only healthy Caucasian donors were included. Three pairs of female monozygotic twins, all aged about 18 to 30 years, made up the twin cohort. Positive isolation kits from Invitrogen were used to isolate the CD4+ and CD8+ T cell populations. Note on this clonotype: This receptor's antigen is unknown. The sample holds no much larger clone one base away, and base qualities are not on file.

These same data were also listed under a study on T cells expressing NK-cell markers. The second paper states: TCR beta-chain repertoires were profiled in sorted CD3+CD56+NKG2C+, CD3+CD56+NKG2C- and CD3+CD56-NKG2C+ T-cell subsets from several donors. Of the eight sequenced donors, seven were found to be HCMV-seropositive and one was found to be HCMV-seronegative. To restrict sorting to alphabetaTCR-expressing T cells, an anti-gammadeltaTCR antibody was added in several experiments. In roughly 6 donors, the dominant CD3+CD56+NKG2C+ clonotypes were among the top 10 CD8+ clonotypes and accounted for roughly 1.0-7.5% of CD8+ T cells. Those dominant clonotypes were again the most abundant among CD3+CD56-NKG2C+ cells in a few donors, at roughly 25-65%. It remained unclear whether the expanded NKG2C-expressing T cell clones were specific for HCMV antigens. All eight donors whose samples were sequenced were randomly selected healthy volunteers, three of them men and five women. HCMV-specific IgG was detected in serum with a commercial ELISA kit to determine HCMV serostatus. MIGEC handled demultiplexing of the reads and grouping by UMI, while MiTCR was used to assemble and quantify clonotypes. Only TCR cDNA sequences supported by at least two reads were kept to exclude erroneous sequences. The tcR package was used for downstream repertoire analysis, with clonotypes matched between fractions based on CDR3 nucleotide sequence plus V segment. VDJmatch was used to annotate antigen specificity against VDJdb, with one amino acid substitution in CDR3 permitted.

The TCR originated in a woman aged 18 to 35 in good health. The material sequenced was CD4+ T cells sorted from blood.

Here the CDR3 is given as CSVEDTGAKSGEQYF. In nucleotides, the sequence is TGCAGCGTTGAAGACACAGGGGCGAAATCTGGCGAGCAGTACTTC. The receptor chain draws on TRBV29-1 and TRBJ2-7, with 7 central nucleotides matching TRBD1. The CDR3 goes from the cysteine to the phenylalanine over 15 residues. CDR3 DNA only is kept here, 45 bases in frame from base 1. The germline V gene encodes CDR1 SQVTM and CDR2 ANQGSEA. Trimming removed 0 bases from V and 6 bases from J; the gene matches leave 11 bases unexplained.